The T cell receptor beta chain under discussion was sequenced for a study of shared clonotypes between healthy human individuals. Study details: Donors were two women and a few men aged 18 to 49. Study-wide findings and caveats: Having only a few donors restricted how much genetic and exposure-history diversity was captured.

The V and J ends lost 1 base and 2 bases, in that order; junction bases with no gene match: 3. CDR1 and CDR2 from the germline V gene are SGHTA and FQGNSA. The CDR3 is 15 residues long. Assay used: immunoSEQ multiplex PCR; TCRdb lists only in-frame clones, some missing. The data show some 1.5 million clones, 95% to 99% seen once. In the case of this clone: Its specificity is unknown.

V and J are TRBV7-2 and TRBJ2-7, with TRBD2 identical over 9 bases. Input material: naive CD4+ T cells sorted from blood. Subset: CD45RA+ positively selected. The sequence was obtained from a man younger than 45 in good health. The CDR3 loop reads CASSLETSGPYEQYF. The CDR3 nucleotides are TGTGCCAGCAGCTTAGAGACTAGCGGACCCTACGAGCAGTACTTC.